A single sample gave rise to the 13 T cell receptor beta chains below, sequenced in a study of blood T cell repertoires in COVID-19. This table comes from immunoSEQ multiplex PCR, and its TCRdb copy is limited to in-frame clones, with some not included. Altogether about 380,000 clones are present, around 89% being singletons, with the ten largest covering around 1.2%. What was sequenced was PBMCs or T cells enriched from blood (not recorded which). Every receptor here comes from a woman between 18 and 29 years old who had recovered from COVID-19.

This clone appeared many times. The chain is built from TRBV27 and TRBJ1-1, with D perhaps matching TRBD1 (5 bases). Germline CDR1 MNHEY, CDR2 SMNVEV (reference sequence). Trimming took 5 bases from V and 1 from J, leaving 11 bases between them. The CDR3 extends over 14 amino acids. CDR3 loop: CASSTSTENTEAFF. The CDR3 DNA is TGTGCCAGCAGTACCTCGACAGAGAACACTGAAGCTTTCTTT.

DNA for the CDR3: TGTGCCACCAGCAGAGATCAGGGGGCGATTCAGCATTTT. Protein sequence: CATSRDQGAIQHF. The chain joins TRBV15 to TRBJ1-5; TRBD1 matches at 8 bases. After removal of 0 bases from V and 13 bases from J, the junction contained 5 bases not matched to a gene. From germline, CDR1 is LNHNV and CDR2 YYDKDF (reference sequence). CDR3 length equals 13 residues.

This chain joins TRBV29-1 and TRBJ1-2; TRBD1 matches 7 bases. The CDR3 extends over 14 amino acids. V was pared by 7 bases and J by 5 bases, with 13 bases of the junction left unmatched. The germline CDR1 and CDR2 sequences are SQVTM and ANQGSEA. The CDR3: CSALSGPRGYGYTF. Here the CDR3 DNA reads TGCAGCGCCCTCTCTGGGCCCAGGGGGTATGGCTACACCTTC.

The chain employs TRBV7-3 and TRBJ2-5; D is possibly TRBD2 (6 bases). CDR1 SGHTA and CDR2 FQGTGA come from the germline V gene. V lost 6 bases, J lost 4 bases, and 12 bases lay in between. CDR3 size: 13 residues. CDR3 nucleotide sequence: TGTGCCAGCAGGTTGGGGGGATCAGAGACCCAGTACTTC. This sequence encodes CASRLGGSETQYF.

This rearrangement joins TRBV7-6 to TRBJ2-7; TRBD1 matches 10 bases. The CDR3 is 14 residues long. Germline V CDR1 and CDR2: SGHVS, FNYEAQ. J gave up 6 bases and V 1 base, and 3 bases lay outside the gene matches. The CDR3 loop reads CASSLGQGASEQYF. The CDR3 DNA is TGTGCCAGCAGCTTAGGACAGGGGGCCTCCGAGCAGTACTTC.

This chain's CDR3 is CASSLFRQGSSYNSPLHF. The CDR3 nucleotides read TGTGCCAGCAGCTTATTTCGACAGGGGAGCTCCTATAATTCACCCCTCCACTTT. V is TRBV11-2 and J is TRBJ1-6; TRBD1 agrees at 8 bases. Germline CDR1 is SGHAT and CDR2 is FQNNGV. V dropped 2 bases and J dropped 0; count of bases not matched to a gene: 6. The CDR3 consists of 18 residues.

This clone came up a few times. The chain uses TRBV3-1 (or the pseudogene TRBV3-2) and TRBJ1-2; 7 nucleotides match TRBD1. The germline V gene has CDR1 LGHDT and CDR2 YNNKEL (reference sequence). J was trimmed by 8 bases and V by 4 bases; bases with no gene match: 7. This CDR3 has 13 amino acids. The CDR3 sequence: CASSPGRGRGYTF. The DNA of the CDR3 is TGTGCCAGCAGCCCCGGCAGGGGGAGGGGCTACACCTTC.

Of note for this clone: Other DNA variants within this sample encode the same CDR3. This chain uses TRBV9 with TRBJ2-2, with 7 bases identical to TRBD1. The CDR3 contains 15 residues. The germline V gene has CDR1 SGDLS and CDR2 YYNGEE. The V and J ends lost 4 bases and 4 bases, in that order; junction bases with no gene match: 7. DNA of the CDR3: TGTGCCAGCAGCCCACGACAGGGAGCCACCGGGGAGCTGTTTTTT. Its protein is CASSPRQGATGELFF. The entire variable domain, with the rest obtained from reference TRBV9 and TRBJ2-2, is as follows: DSGVTQTPKHLITATGQRVTLRCSPRSGDLSVYWYQQSLDQGLQFLIQYYNGEERAKGNILERFSAQQFPDLHSELNLSSLELGDSALYFCASSPRQGATGELFFGEGSRLTVL.

V usage is TRBV6-5 and J usage is TRBJ2-3; D ambiguous. The CDR3 is made up of 15 amino acids. Trimming left V 7 bases short and J 0 bases short, with 14 bases between. Germline CDR1 is MNHEY and CDR2 is SVGAGI. CDR3 nucleotide sequence: TGTGCCAGCACCCAGACCGGGTATAGCACAGATACGCAGTATTTT. Its protein is CASTQTGYSTDTQYF.

The chain uses TRBV7-2 and TRBJ2-7, with 11 bases fitting TRBD1. The CDR3 sequence is 14 residues long. Germline V gene data show CDR1 as SGHTA and CDR2 as FQGNSA. The trim removed 8 bases at V and 4 bases at J, leaving 7 bases unmatched. CDR3 sequence: CASVPDRGRYEQYF. CDR3 DNA: TGTGCCAGCGTCCCGGACAGGGGGCGATACGAGCAGTACTTC. The full variable domain, its missing parts supplied by reference TRBV7-2 and TRBJ2-7, is GAGVSQSPSNKVTEKGKDVELRCDPISGHTALYWYRQSLGQGLEFLIYFQGNSAPDKSGLPSDRFSAERTGGSVSTLTIQRTQQEDSAVYLCASVPDRGRYEQYFGPGTRLTVT.

This rearrangement joins TRBV19 to TRBJ1-3; D is unresolved. CDR3 length equals 12 residues. Germline-derived CDR1 and CDR2 are LNHDA and SQIVND (reference sequence). Trimming cost V 7 bases and J 4 bases, with 8 bases left between them. The CDR3 nucleotides read TGTGCCAGTACCCGGTCCGGAAACACCATATATTTT. As protein: CASTRSGNTIYF.

The V gene is TRBV19, the J gene TRBJ1-6; D uncertain. Trimming removed 4 bases from V and 7 bases from J, with 17 bases in between. The germline CDR1 and CDR2 sequences are LNHDA and SQIVND (reference sequence). This CDR3 spans 16 amino acids. CDR3 DNA sequence: TGTGCCAGTAGTACCCAGCCGTGGCAGGTCAATTCACCCCTCCACTTT. It codes for CASSTQPWQVNSPLHF.

V is TRBV7-2 and J is TRBJ1-1, with TRBD1 as a possible D gene (5 bases). V was cut by 5 bases and J by 1 base, with 14 bases left in between. CDR1 is SGHTA and CDR2 is FQGNSA in the germline V gene. This CDR3 contains 15 residues. The CDR3 reads CASSPGGGQNTEAFF. In nucleotides, the CDR3 is TGTGCCAGCAGCCCCGGGGGAGGCCAGAACACTGAAGCTTTCTTT.